The 10 T cell receptor beta chains below come from one sample, sequenced in a study of blood T cell repertoires in COVID-19. TCRdb's copy holds only in-frame clones and misses some; the assay was immunoSEQ multiplex PCR. The sample contains about 250,000 clones, approximately 81% of which appear only once. The specimen was peripheral blood. All receptors come from a woman at least 80 years old with acute or convalescent COVID-19.

The V call is TRBV6-6, the J call TRBJ2-7; 7 nucleotides match TRBD1. CDR3 length: 13 residues. The ends lost 5 bases at V and 7 bases at J; junction bases unmatched: 8. Per germline, CDR1 MNHNY and CDR2 SVGAGI (reference sequence). CDR3 bases: TGTGCCAGCAGTCCTCAGGGGGTCTGGGAGCAGTACTTC. Its translation: CASSPQGVWEQYF.

This sequence joins TRBV6-5 and TRBJ1-1; no definite D call. Per germline, CDR1 MNHEY and CDR2 SVGAGI. The CDR3 is 13 amino acids. Trimming removed 7 bases from V and 4 bases from J, with 13 bases in between. CDR3 nucleotide sequence: TGTGCCAGCACCCTGATACGGGGCACTGAAGCTTTCTTT. Amino acid sequence: CASTLIRGTEAFF.

The chain employs TRBV6-6 and TRBJ2-7; weak D call: TRBD2 (6 bases). This CDR3 is 13 amino acids long. V was clipped by 7 bases and J by 3 bases, with 13 bases between them. The V gene's germline CDR1 is MNHNY and CDR2 SVGAGI (reference sequence). The CDR3 is CASTLGLYYEQYF. CDR3 coding DNA: TGTGCCAGCACCCTGGGACTTTACTACGAGCAGTACTTC.

The table lists this clone with a few counts. The V call is TRBV6-5, the J call TRBJ2-5, with D possibly matching TRBD1 (5 bases). Trimming took 8 bases from V and 2 from J, leaving 18 bases between them. From germline, CDR1 is MNHEY and CDR2 SVGAGI. The CDR3 is 15 residues long. As DNA, the CDR3 is TGTGCCAGCCACCTTACTCAGGGTTATCAAGAGACCCAGTACTTC. This encodes CASHLTQGYQETQYF.

The V and J genes are TRBV2 and TRBJ2-7; D unresolved. Germline lookup yields CDR1 SNHLY and CDR2 FYNNEI. The CDR3 extends over 12 amino acids. V lost 11 bases and J 2 bases, leaving 13 bases between the germline ends. In nucleotides, the CDR3 is TGTGCCTCCCTCCGAGGCGCCTACGAGCAGTACTTC. Translating it yields CASLRGAYEQYF.

This rearrangement joins TRBV11-3 to TRBJ2-1; D remains ambiguous. Germline V gene lookup returns CDR1 SGHNT and CDR2 YENEEA. CDR3 length equals 13 residues. V was cut by 6 bases and J by 6 bases, with 12 bases left in between. CDR3 bases: TGTGCCAGCAGACCCTCGACGGGCAATGAGCAGTTCTTC. Its protein is CASRPSTGNEQFF.

The J gene is TRBJ2-1, the V gene TRBV5-1; 12 bases agree with TRBD2. With V trimmed by 0 bases and J by 7 bases, 5 bases remained unmatched. Germline V gene sequence: CDR1 SGHRS, CDR2 YFSETQ. This CDR3 contains 16 residues. The CDR3: CASSLAGLAGGNEQFF. The CDR3 DNA follows: TGCGCCAGCAGCTTGGCGGGACTAGCGGGTGGGAATGAGCAGTTCTTC.

The CDR3 here is CASSPRGFNEKLFF. The DNA of the CDR3 is TGTGCCAGCTCACCGCGGGGGTTTAATGAAAAACTGTTTTTT. The V and J genes are TRBV18 and TRBJ1-4, with D possibly TRBD1 on 5 matching bases. The CDR3 is made up of 14 amino acids. The germline gives CDR1 KGHSH, CDR2 LQKENI. V lost 3 bases, J lost 4 bases, and 9 bases lay in between.

This clone came up once. The rearrangement uses TRBV19 and TRBJ1-6; the D gene is possibly TRBD1 (6 bases). Germline CDR1 and CDR2: LNHDA and SQIVND (reference sequence). The CDR3 extends over 14 amino acids. V was pared by 3 bases and J by 10 bases, with 13 bases between. CDR3 residues: CASSILQGRSPLHF. In nucleotides, the CDR3 is TGTGCCAGTAGTATTTTACAGGGTCGGTCACCCCTCCACTTT. The variable domain in full, completed from reference TRBV19 and TRBJ1-6, reads DGGITQSPKYLFRKEGQNVTLSCEQNLNHDAMYWYRQDPGQGLRLIYYSQIVNDFQKGDIAEGYSVSREKKESFPLTVTSAQKNPTAFYLCASSILQGRSPLHFGNGTRLTVT.

The chain combines TRBV19 with TRBJ1-2, with D possibly being TRBD1 (5 bases). The germline CDR1 and CDR2 sequences are LNHDA and SQIVND (reference sequence). This CDR3 is 14 amino acids long. Trimming shortened V by 4 bases and J by 6 bases, and 15 bases separated the two germline ends. CDR3 in DNA: TGTGCCAGTAGTAACGGGGGGAATCGAAATGGCTACACCTTC. Its protein is CASSNGGNRNGYTF.